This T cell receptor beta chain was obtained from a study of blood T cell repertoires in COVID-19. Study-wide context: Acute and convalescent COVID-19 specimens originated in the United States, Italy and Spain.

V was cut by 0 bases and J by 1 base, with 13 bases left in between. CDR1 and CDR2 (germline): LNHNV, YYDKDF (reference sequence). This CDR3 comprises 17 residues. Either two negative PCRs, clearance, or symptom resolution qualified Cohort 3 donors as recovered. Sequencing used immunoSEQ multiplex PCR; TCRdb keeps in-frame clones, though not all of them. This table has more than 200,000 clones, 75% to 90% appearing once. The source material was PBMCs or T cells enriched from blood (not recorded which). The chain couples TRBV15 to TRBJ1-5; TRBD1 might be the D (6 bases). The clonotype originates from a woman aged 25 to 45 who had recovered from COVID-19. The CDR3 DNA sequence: TGTGCCACCAGCAGAGATCTTGGGAGGGGGAGCAATCAGCCCCAGCATTTT. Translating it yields CATSRDLGRGSNQPQHF. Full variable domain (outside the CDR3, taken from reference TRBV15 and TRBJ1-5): DAMVIQNPRYQVTQFGKPVTLSCSQTLNHNVMYWYQQKSSQAPKLLFHYYDKDFNNEADTPDNFQSRRPNTSFCFLDIRSPGLGDTAMYLCATSRDLGRGSNQPQHFGDGTRLSIL.